This entry concerns a single T cell receptor beta chain. This sample is drawn from a study of blood T cell repertoires in COVID-19. Study overall: Sources were T cells, B-cell-depleted T cells, or PBMCs; the material itself was cDNA or gDNA.

During active infection, Seattle patients enrolled and were then monitored through disease. Sequenced by immunoSEQ multiplex PCR; TCRdb stores in-frame clones only, minus some. The sample consists of some 200,000 clones, about 85% of them appearing once. Germline lookup yields CDR1 MDHEN and CDR2 SYDVKM. V trimming: 5 bases; J trimming: 6 bases; junction bases outside the gene matches: 7. The length of the CDR3 is 15 residues. The rearrangement uses TRBV28 and TRBJ1-5, with 10 bases fitting TRBD1. Sequencing used peripheral blood. This receptor was obtained from an elderly woman with COVID-19, enrolled during active disease. The CDR3 DNA reads as TGTGCCAGCAGTCCCGACAGGGGGCAGGTTCAGCCCCAGCATTTT. Translated: CASSPDRGQVQPQHF.